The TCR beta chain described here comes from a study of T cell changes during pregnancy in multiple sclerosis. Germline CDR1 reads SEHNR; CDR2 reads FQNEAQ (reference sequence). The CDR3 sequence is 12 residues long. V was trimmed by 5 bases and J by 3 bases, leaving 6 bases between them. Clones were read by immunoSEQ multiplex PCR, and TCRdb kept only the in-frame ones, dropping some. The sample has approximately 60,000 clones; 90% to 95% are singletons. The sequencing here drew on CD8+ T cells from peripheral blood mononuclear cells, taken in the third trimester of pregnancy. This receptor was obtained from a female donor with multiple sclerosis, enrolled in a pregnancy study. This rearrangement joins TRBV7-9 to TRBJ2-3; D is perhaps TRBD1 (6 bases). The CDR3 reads CASSGQTDTQYF. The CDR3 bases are TGTGCCAGCAGCGGACAGACAGATACGCAGTATTTT.